The clone carrying this TCR beta chain was observed a handful of times. Its antigen is not identified. No cell sorting was done before RNA was extracted from the tissue. More than 3 cm separated this lung sample from the edge of the tumor. This sample is part of a study of tumor and adjacent non-tumor tissue in lung cancer. Study background: On average, productive TCRbeta reads reached roughly 3.9 million per sample. Whole-study findings and limits: TCR diversity was significantly greater in tumor than normal lung tissue.

Germline CDR1 reads LNHDA; CDR2 reads SQIVND (reference sequence). The CDR3 spans 16 residues. Unmatched junction bases numbered 13, after V lost 6 bases and J lost 4 bases. The library came from three nested PCR rounds adapted from ARM-PCR protocols. TCRdb called the multiplex PCR reads again in MiXCR, with one record for every CDR3 protein. The data contain 55,000 to 65,000 distinct CDR3 sequences, about 61% of them seen just once; the ten biggest clones take up roughly a third. Sequenced: distant non-tumor lung tissue. This receptor was obtained from a man between 65 and 85 years old with non-small cell lung cancer. The chain recombines TRBV19 with TRBJ1-1, with 8 bases that match TRBD1. The chain's CDR3 is CASSLPRTGPSTEAFF. The CDR3 DNA sequence: TGTGCCAGTAGCTTACCGCGGACAGGGCCGAGCACTGAAGCTTTCTTT.